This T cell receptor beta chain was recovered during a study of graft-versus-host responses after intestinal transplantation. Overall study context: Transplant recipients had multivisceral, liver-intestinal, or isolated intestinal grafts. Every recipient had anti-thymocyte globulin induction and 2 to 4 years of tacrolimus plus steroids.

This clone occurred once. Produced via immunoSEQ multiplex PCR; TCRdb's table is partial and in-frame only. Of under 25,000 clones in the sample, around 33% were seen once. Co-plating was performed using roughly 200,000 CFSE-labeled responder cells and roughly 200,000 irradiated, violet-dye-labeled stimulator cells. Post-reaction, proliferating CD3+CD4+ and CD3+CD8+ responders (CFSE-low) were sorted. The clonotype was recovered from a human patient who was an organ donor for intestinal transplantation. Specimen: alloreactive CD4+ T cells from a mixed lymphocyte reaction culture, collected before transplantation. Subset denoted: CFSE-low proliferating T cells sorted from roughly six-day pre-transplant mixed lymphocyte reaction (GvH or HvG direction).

Here the CDR3 reads CASTGRYQETQYF. The CDR3 coding sequence is TGTGCCAGCACGGGTAGATACCAAGAGACCCAGTACTTC. The rearrangement uses TRBV6-1 and TRBJ2-5; D not resolved. V lost 7 bases, J lost 0 bases, and 9 bases lay in between. The CDR3 totals 13 residues. Germline V gives CDR1 MNHNS, CDR2 SASEGT.